This T cell receptor (beta chain) is drawn from a study of T cell repertoires in cytomegalovirus infection. Study-wide background: HLA-B-restricted CMV epitopes that are well studied, plus recently identified HLA-C-restricted ones, were used by the study.

This clonotype occurred a few times. Its matching antigen is unknown. Germline V gene data show CDR1 as LNHDA and CDR2 as SQIVND (reference sequence). Trimming shortened V by 7 bases and J by 1 base, and 14 bases separated the two germline ends. CDR3 length: 15 residues. MiXCR, applied by TCRdb to the reads, yields one record per CDR3 protein. Counted here are about 130,000 distinct CDR3 sequences, about 32% occurring once; the ten biggest clones make up around 50%. The sample here was CD8+ T cells from cultured PBMCs, taken from culture after CMV antigen stimulation. The origin of this receptor is a human donor in good health (CMV status not recorded). Some clones in this sample may be carry-over from other donors' samples. J is TRBJ1-5 and V is TRBV19; no clear D. CDR3: CASIMGSRSNQPQHF. The CDR3 region has the DNA TGTGCCAGTATAATGGGATCGAGGAGCAATCAGCCCCAGCATTTT. Looking up the rest from reference TRBV19 and TRBJ1-5 gives the full variable domain: DGGITQSPKYLFRKEGQNVTLSCEQNLNHDAMYWYRQDPGQGLRLIYYSQIVNDFQKGDIAEGYSVSREKKESFPLTVTSAQKNPTAFYLCASIMGSRSNQPQHFGDGTRLSIL.